The 2 T cell receptor beta chains in this list originate from one sample, sequenced in a study of a mutant IDH1 vaccine in newly diagnosed glioma. TCRdb keeps only in-frame clones here, not all; method: immunoSEQ multiplex PCR. In the table there are around 56,000 clones, about 80% of which are singletons. Time point reported: week 5, during vaccination. Alongside topical imiquimod, each dose of vaccine comprised 300 ug of mutant IDH1 20-mer peptide. Their antigens are not known. The material was PBMCs, obtained from a glioma patient whose treatment included an IDH1 peptide vaccine. These TCRs come from a woman in her late teens or twenties with glioma. Some clones in this sample may be carry-over from other donors' samples.

V usage is TRBV6-5 and J usage is TRBJ2-7; the D is unclear. The CDR3 spans 15 residues. The germline V gene encodes CDR1 MNHEY and CDR2 SVGAGI. Trimming removed 2 bases at V and 1 base at J, with 12 bases between. The CDR3: CASSYGRPTSYEQYF. DNA of the CDR3: TGTGCCAGCAGTTACGGGCGGCCCACTTCCTACGAGCAGTACTTC.

This clone has only one observation. This chain joins TRBV19 and TRBJ1-6; a possible D gene is TRBD1 (5 bases). Trimming left V 8 bases short and J 6 bases short, with 11 bases between. Germline V gives CDR1 LNHDA, CDR2 SQIVND (reference sequence). This CDR3 has 13 amino acids. The CDR3 DNA reads TGTGCCAGTGGGGACGGAATTAATTCACCCCTCCACTTT. Its protein product is CASGDGINSPLHF.